A selection of T cell receptor beta chains follows, all from one sample in a study of T cells after posttransplantation cyclophosphamide. Measured with immunoSEQ multiplex PCR; TCRdb has only the in-frame clones, and not every one. The sample has tens of thousands of clones, roughly 90% seen once. What was sequenced was PBMCs. These TCRs come from a woman between 40 and 55 years old with a blood cancer, CMV-positive, and with a related stem cell donor. Each CDR3 is given with its conserved first and last residue. The D gene is left open where the match is weak. Size values are once, few and many counts, or a class for expanded clones, and some rows have none.

j_gene: TRBJ1-1; v_gene: TRBV5-1; abundance: .; d_gene: .; CDR3nt: TGCGCCAGCAGCCCCCGGGGGGGAAGCACTGAAGCTTTCTTT; CDR3aa: CASSPRGGSTEAFF
j_gene: TRBJ2-7; v_gene: TRBV15; abundance: .; d_gene: .; CDR3nt: TGTGCCACCAGCAGAGATCGGGGTAGGGAGCAGTACTTC; CDR3aa: CATSRDRGREQYF
j_gene: TRBJ2-1; v_gene: TRBV5-1; abundance: .; d_gene: .; CDR3nt: TGCGCCAGCAGCCCTGGCGGGGGCCCAGGATTCGGCAATGAGCAGTTCTTC; CDR3aa: CASSPGGGPGFGNEQFF
j_gene: TRBJ1-5; v_gene: TRBV28; abundance: once; d_gene: .; CDR3nt: TGTGCCAGCAGTCCGGGTCTACTAAAGACCCAGCATTTT; CDR3aa: CASSPGLLKTQHF
j_gene: TRBJ2-1; v_gene: TRBV4-1; abundance: .; d_gene: .; CDR3nt: TGCGCCAGCAGCCAAGACGAGGTCTCTAGGAGAGAATTGTTCTTC; CDR3aa: CASSQDEVSRRELFF
j_gene: TRBJ2-1; v_gene: TRBV5-4; abundance: medium-sized; d_gene: .; CDR3nt: TGTGCCAGCAGCTCCCTAGACCTCCTCAATGAGCAGTTCTTC; CDR3aa: CASSSLDLLNEQFF
j_gene: TRBJ2-1; v_gene: TRBV15; abundance: .; d_gene: TRBD1; CDR3nt: TGTGCCACCAGCAGAGATCTGTCCGGGACAGAAACCAATGAGCAGTTCTTC; CDR3aa: CATSRDLSGTETNEQFF
j_gene: TRBJ2-2; v_gene: TRBV5-4; abundance: .; d_gene: .; CDR3nt: TGTGCCAGCAGCTTGAACGAGGGAACCGGGGAGCTGTTTTTT; CDR3aa: CASSLNEGTGELFF
j_gene: TRBJ2-7; v_gene: TRBV19; abundance: .; d_gene: .; CDR3nt: TGTGCCAGTAGTATCGACAGAATAAGAAACGAGCAGTACTTC; CDR3aa: CASSIDRIRNEQYF
j_gene: TRBJ2-3; v_gene: TRBV29-1; abundance: .; d_gene: TRBD2; CDR3nt: TGCAGCGTCGATACTAGCGGTGACTCGGGTACGCAGTATTTT; CDR3aa: CSVDTSGDSGTQYF
j_gene: TRBJ1-4; v_gene: TRBV7-2; abundance: .; d_gene: TRBD1; CDR3nt: TGTGCCAGCACCACACCGGGGACAGGGGCCAAAAAACTGTTTTTT; CDR3aa: CASTTPGTGAKKLFF
j_gene: TRBJ1-5; v_gene: TRBV6-5; abundance: once; d_gene: .; CDR3nt: TGTGCCAGCAGTTACTCGAACAGGGCTCAGCCCCAGCATTTT; CDR3aa: CASSYSNRAQPQHF
j_gene: TRBJ1-3; v_gene: TRBV7-8; abundance: .; d_gene: .; CDR3nt: TGTGCCAGCAGCTTAGTTCTAGGGGCAGGCTCTGGAAACACCATATATTTT; CDR3aa: CASSLVLGAGSGNTIYF
j_gene: TRBJ1-5; v_gene: TRBV4-2; abundance: .; d_gene: .; CDR3nt: TGTGCCAGCAGCCAAGCCGGGGAGAGCAATCAGCCCCAGCATTTT; CDR3aa: CASSQAGESNQPQHF
j_gene: TRBJ2-3; v_gene: TRBV28; abundance: .; d_gene: TRBD1; CDR3nt: TGTGCCAGCAGTCACCGGGACAGGGGGGCAGATACGCAGTATTTT; CDR3aa: CASSHRDRGADTQYF
j_gene: TRBJ2-2; v_gene: TRBV5-1; abundance: .; d_gene: TRBD1; CDR3nt: TGCGCCAGCAGCTTGGGTTGGGGACAGCTAGTTACCGGGGAGCTGTTTTTT; CDR3aa: CASSLGWGQLVTGELFF
j_gene: TRBJ2-7; v_gene: TRBV15; abundance: .; d_gene: TRBD1; CDR3nt: TGTGCCACCAGCAGGAACAGGGGCGAGCAGTACTTC; CDR3aa: CATSRNRGEQYF
j_gene: TRBJ1-2; v_gene: TRBV11-1; abundance: .; d_gene: .; CDR3nt: TGTGCCAGCATCGAACCGGGAAGGGAAGGCTACACCTTC; CDR3aa: CASIEPGREGYTF
j_gene: TRBJ1-6; v_gene: TRBV19; abundance: .; d_gene: TRBD1; CDR3nt: TGTGCCAGTAGGGAAGACAGGGGGCATAATTCACCCCTCCACTTT; CDR3aa: CASREDRGHNSPLHF
j_gene: TRBJ2-1; v_gene: TRBV4-1; abundance: .; d_gene: .; CDR3nt: TGCGCCAGCAGCCAAGATCTAGGGGGGGTCCATGAGCAGTTCTTC; CDR3aa: CASSQDLGGVHEQFF
j_gene: TRBJ1-3; v_gene: TRBV28; abundance: few; d_gene: .; CDR3nt: TGTGCCAGCAGCTTGGGGCGTGCTGGAAACACCATATATTTT; CDR3aa: CASSLGRAGNTIYF
j_gene: TRBJ2-5; v_gene: TRBV18; abundance: once; d_gene: .; CDR3nt: TGTGCCAGCTCTCACAGAGGGGGAGAGACCCAGTACTTC; CDR3aa: CASSHRGGETQYF
j_gene: TRBJ2-4; v_gene: TRBV7-3; abundance: .; d_gene: .; CDR3nt: TGTGCCAGCAGCCCCTACCCGGGACTAGCCAAAAACATTCAGTACTTC; CDR3aa: CASSPYPGLAKNIQYF
j_gene: TRBJ2-2; v_gene: TRBV7-9; abundance: once; d_gene: TRBD1; CDR3nt: TGTGCCCCTACAGGGGCAGCGAACACCGGGGAGCTGTTTTTT; CDR3aa: CAPTGAANTGELFF
j_gene: TRBJ2-1; v_gene: TRBV6-5; abundance: .; d_gene: .; CDR3nt: TGTGCCAGCACCGACACGAACAATGAGCAGTTCTTC; CDR3aa: CASTDTNNEQFF
j_gene: TRBJ2-7; v_gene: TRBV27; abundance: .; d_gene: .; CDR3nt: TGTGCCAGCAGTTTAGTTCAGGATTCGGGGGAGCAGTACTTC; CDR3aa: CASSLVQDSGEQYF
j_gene: TRBJ1-2; v_gene: TRBV28; abundance: .; d_gene: TRBD1; CDR3nt: TGTGCCACCCACCTCGGACAGGGCGGCTACACCTTC; CDR3aa: CATHLGQGGYTF
j_gene: TRBJ2-2; v_gene: TRBV27; abundance: .; d_gene: .; CDR3nt: TGTGCCAGCAGGAGGTATCGAGTAACTTTAAACACCGGGGAGCTGTTTTTT; CDR3aa: CASRRYRVTLNTGELFF
j_gene: TRBJ2-3; v_gene: TRBV7-3; abundance: .; d_gene: .; CDR3nt: TGTGCCAGCAGCCCACTAGGGCCAGATACGCAGTATTTT; CDR3aa: CASSPLGPDTQYF
j_gene: TRBJ1-1; v_gene: TRBV6-1; abundance: .; d_gene: TRBD1; CDR3nt: TGTGCCAGCAGGACCGGGACAGTTAACACTGAAGCTTTCTTT; CDR3aa: CASRTGTVNTEAFF
j_gene: TRBJ2-6; v_gene: TRBV5-4; abundance: .; d_gene: TRBD2; CDR3nt: TGTGCCAGCAGCATTGAGCCAAGACTAGCGGGGACTGGGGCCAACGTCCTGACTTTC; CDR3aa: CASSIEPRLAGTGANVLTF
j_gene: TRBJ2-5; v_gene: TRBV12-5; abundance: .; d_gene: TRBD2; CDR3nt: TGTGCTAGTGGGTTAGACGGACTAGCGGGGCGCGGGGGGGAGACCCAGTACTTC; CDR3aa: CASGLDGLAGRGGETQYF
j_gene: TRBJ1-3; v_gene: TRBV7-9; abundance: once; d_gene: .; CDR3nt: TGTGCCAGCAGCTTCCGTTCGGGAAACACCATATATTTT; CDR3aa: CASSFRSGNTIYF